The present T cell receptor (beta chain) was sequenced within a study of shared clonotypes between healthy human individuals. In the study overall: Donors, aged 18 to 49, were a couple of women and a few men. Three CD4 naive, three CD4 memory, two CD8 naive and one CD8 memory plate were used per donor.

Study findings and constraints: Rarefaction showed that sequencing of sorted subsets was incomplete (despite large depth).

In the source study's methods: Without quality scores, immunoSEQ junctional reads could not be filtered like full-length reads. The repertoire was sequenced with immunoSEQ multiplex PCR; TCRdb's copy has only in-frame clones and lacks some. V and J calls and clone size are as listed in that table; D and trimming were resolved from the DNA. The table records just over 2,000,000 clones, 85% to 95% of them present only once. V lost 5 bases and J lost 1; bases outside the gene matches: 5. This CDR3 has 16 amino acids. The germline V gene encodes CDR1 SGHTA and CDR2 FQGNSA. On this clone itself: The antigen is not known.

Sequenced material: naive CD4+ T cells sorted from blood. Subset: CD45RA+ positively selected. The clonotype was recovered from a man between 18 and 29 years old in good health. The chain employs TRBV7-2 and TRBJ2-1, with 10 bases identical to TRBD2. As DNA, the CDR3 is TGTGCCAGCAGCCTTACTAGCGGGAAGTCCTACAATGAGCAGTTCTTC. This codes for CASSLTSGKSYNEQFF.